One sample yielded the 15 T cell receptor beta chains listed below, sequenced in a study of T cells in women clearing cervical HPV infection. Sequencing was performed with immunoSEQ multiplex PCR; in TCRdb, only in-frame clones are kept and a portion is missing. The sample includes around 20,000 clones. The source material was blood buffy coat. Every receptor here comes from a woman between 18 and 75 years old with a cervical HPV16 infection that either progressed to CIN3+ or cleared (not recorded which).

As for this clone: The sequenced fragment ends 3 residues before the CDR3 boundary, so the rest is inferred from the germline J gene. The chain has TRBV7-7 and TRBJ2-1, with 7 positions matching TRBD2. The CDR3 consists of 14 residues. Germline V CDR1 and CDR2: SSHAT, FNYEAQ (reference sequence). V dropped 5 bases and J dropped 7; count of bases not matched to a gene: 8. CDR3: CASSPLLGGNEQFF. The sequenced part of the CDR3 DNA is TGTGCCAGCAGCCCCTTGCTGGGGGGGAATGAG.

According to its frequency, this clone is medium-sized. The read ends 3 residues before the CDR3 terminus; that terminus is restored from the germline J gene. The gene calls are TRBV19 and TRBJ1-2; D remains ambiguous. Germline CDR1 is LNHDA and CDR2 is SQIVND (reference sequence). V gave up 6 bases and J gave up 4 bases, with 21 bases separating them. CDR3 length equals 16 residues. The DNA read from the CDR3 is TGTGCCAGTAGCTCCCGAGGGTCGCCGCTCGCCTATGGC. Translated: CASSSRGSPLAYG. The whole CDR3 is CASSSRGSPLAYGYTF.

As to this clone: With the read ending 3 residues before the CDR3 end, the germline J gene is used to fill in that end. The rearrangement links TRBV5-6 to TRBJ2-7, with D hard to call. CDR1 and CDR2 from the germline V gene are SGHDT and YYEEEE. The CDR3 contains 14 residues. V lost 2 bases to trimming and J lost 2 bases, with 11 bases between them. The CDR3 sequence: CASSFRQEPYEQYF. The CDR3 DNA, read in part, is TGTGCCAGCAGCTTTCGTCAGGAGCCCTACGAG.

The covered CDR3 bases are TGTGCCAGCAGTGAATCAGGGCTTCCCTACGAG. Protein product: CASSESGLPYE. The CDR3 as a whole reads CASSESGLPYEQYF. The chain joins TRBV6-1 to TRBJ2-7; D may be TRBD1 (5 bases). The CDR3 end lies 3 residues beyond the end of the read and is filled in from the germline J gene. In germline, CDR1 is MNHNS, CDR2 SASEGT. The germline V and J ends were trimmed by 2 bases and 2 bases, with 10 bases remaining between them. This CDR3 is 14 amino acids long.

Worth noting for this clone: The read gets to within 3 residues of the CDR3 end, and the germline J gene fills in the rest. The J gene is TRBJ2-3, the V gene TRBV19; D is uncertain. CDR3 length: 13 amino acids. Germline CDR1 is LNHDA and CDR2 is SQIVND (reference sequence). Trimming shortened V by 6 bases and J by 2 bases, and 9 bases separated the two germline ends. The CDR3 is CASSRLTTDTQYF. The sequenced CDR3 bases are TGTGCCAGTAGCCGCCTAACCACAGATACG.

As for this clone: The CDR3 extends 3 residues past the end of the read, so its final part is completed from the germline J gene. J is TRBJ2-1 and V is TRBV12-3 or TRBV12-4, with no clear D. This CDR3 has 12 amino acids. Trimming removed 2 bases at V and 9 bases at J, with 8 bases between. The CDR3 reads CASSLKGPEQFF. The sequenced CDR3 bases are TGTGCCAGCAGTTTAAAAGGTCCTGAG.

As regards this clone: Read sequence stops 3 residues before the CDR3 end, and the germline J gene provides the missing end. The gene calls are TRBV25-1 and TRBJ2-2; 7 bases align to TRBD2. The length of the CDR3 is 14 residues. The V gene end was trimmed by 6 bases and the J gene end by 1 base; junction bases not matched to a gene: 2. The germline gives CDR1 MGHDK, CDR2 SYGVNS. The covered CDR3 bases are TGTGCCAGCAGGACTAGCCGGAACACCGGGGAG. It specifies CASRTSRNTGE. The whole CDR3 region reads CASRTSRNTGELFF.

This CDR3 reads CASTEGTSFNEQFF. Partial CDR3 DNA: TGTGCCAGCACCGAGGGGACTAGCTTCAATGAG. The chain recombines TRBV6-4 with TRBJ2-1, with 9 bases identical to TRBD2. The CDR3 end falls 3 residues outside the read, so it is completed with the germline J gene. The germline V gene has CDR1 MRHNA and CDR2 SNTAGT. CDR3 length: 14 residues. Trimming removed 7 bases from V and 6 bases from J; junction bases left unmatched: 7.

As regards this clone: The read comes to an end 3 residues before the CDR3 does, leaving the germline J gene to fill in the end. The chain uses TRBV14 and TRBJ1-2; D is perhaps TRBD1 (6 bases). In germline, CDR1 is SGHDN, CDR2 FVKESK. CDR3 length equals 15 residues. CDR3 DNA, as far as it was read: TGTGCCAGCAGCCAAGCAACAGGGAACCCAAGAGGC. It translates to CASSQATGNPRG. The full CDR3 protein is CASSQATGNPRGYTF.

Notes on this clone: The DNA ends 3 residues before the CDR3 does, and the rest of the CDR3 is filled in from the germline J gene. The genes are TRBV14 and TRBJ2-7, with 8 bases that match TRBD2. Trimming removed 0 bases from V and 4 bases from J; junction bases left unmatched: 5. The germline V gene has CDR1 SGHDN and CDR2 FVKESK. The CDR3 covers 15 residues. CDR3 DNA, as far as it was read: TGTGCCAGCAGCCAAGAGAGCGGGAGATATTACGAG. Residues: CASSQESGRYYE. The full-length CDR3 reads as CASSQESGRYYEQYF.

A note on this clone: The CDR3 extends 3 residues past the end of the read, so its final part is completed from the germline J gene. The chain recombines TRBV18 with TRBJ2-3; 11 nucleotides line up with TRBD2. With V trimmed by 3 bases and J by 0 bases, 2 bases remained unmatched. CDR3 length equals 16 residues. Germline CDR1 KGHSH, CDR2 LQKENI. The CDR3 loop reads CASSPGLAGSTDTQYF. The sequenced part of the CDR3 DNA is TGTGCCAGCTCACCCGGACTAGCGGGTAGCACAGATACG.

To note about this clone: Sequencing ends 3 residues short of the CDR3 end; the germline J gene provides the rest. The chain joins TRBV20-1 to TRBJ2-7, with 7 nucleotides matching TRBD1. This CDR3 has 13 residues. J was trimmed by 2 bases and V by 4 bases; bases with no gene match: 5. Looked up from germline, CDR1 is DFQATT and CDR2 is SNEGSKA (reference sequence). CDR3 bases read: TGCAGTGCTAAGGGACAGACAACCTACGAG. Protein: CSAKGQTTYE. In full, the CDR3 reads CSAKGQTTYEQYF.

Its frequency marks this clone as medium-sized (0.01 to 0.1%). The read gets to within 3 residues of the CDR3 end, and the germline J gene fills in the rest. The chain recombines TRBV19 with TRBJ2-7, with 13 bases matching TRBD2. Germline CDR1 is LNHDA and CDR2 is SQIVND (reference sequence). The CDR3 runs to 14 residues. Losses at the gene ends were 8 bases for V and 5 bases for J; bases not matched to a gene: 6. The CDR3 loop is CASRLAGGSHEQYF. CDR3 bases read: TGTGCCAGTCGACTAGCGGGAGGATCCCACGAG.

As regards this clone: The read stops 3 residues short of the end of the CDR3; the missing end is completed from the germline J gene. This chain uses TRBV19 with TRBJ1-5; D might be TRBD1 (5 bases). The length of the CDR3 is 14 residues. Deletions cut 8 bases from V and 7 bases from J, with 18 bases between. Germline V CDR1 and CDR2: LNHDA, SQIVND (reference sequence). The CDR3 sequence is CASRRDFPGQPQHF. Partial CDR3 DNA: TGTGCCAGTCGCCGGGACTTCCCTGGCCAGCCC.

CDR3 DNA (partial): TGCAGTGCTAGTATTTACGGCAGGGGGCGGACTGAA. This translates into CSASIYGRGRTE. The entire CDR3 protein reads CSASIYGRGRTEAFF. The chain uses TRBV20-1 and TRBJ1-1; 8 bases match TRBD1. The observed sequence ends 3 residues before the CDR3 terminus, with the missing tail filled in from the germline J gene. The V gene's germline CDR1 is DFQATT and CDR2 SNEGSKA (reference sequence). V gave up 3 bases and J gave up 5 bases; unmatched junction bases: 11. This CDR3 is built from 15 residues.